The 4 T cell receptor beta chains listed next were all sequenced from one sample in a study of shared clonotypes between healthy human individuals. Repertoires were generated with immunoSEQ multiplex PCR, while TCRdb's copy carries only in-frame clones and drops some. The sample holds 2.3 million or so clones; roughly 93% are singletons and the top ten take 0.39%. The sample was naive CD4+ T cells from PBMCs. Subset here: CD45RA+ positively selected. The receptors shown here come from a man between 18 and 29 years old in good health. Some clones in this sample may be carry-over from other donors' samples.

The V call is TRBV4-3, the J call TRBJ2-1; perhaps TRBD1 as D (5 bases). Germline-derived CDR1 and CDR2 are LGHNA and YSLEER. Trimming removed 0 bases from V and 5 bases from J, with 11 bases in between. CDR3 size: 15 residues. CDR3 in amino acids: CASSQDPTADNEQFF. The DNA for the CDR3 is TGCGCCAGCAGCCAAGACCCGACAGCCGACAATGAGCAGTTCTTC.

The CDR3 DNA is TGTGCCAGCAGCTACCTAGTGTCCTACGAGCAGTACTTC. Its translation is CASSYLVSYEQYF. This chain links TRBV5-5 with TRBJ2-7; no firm D call. Trimming shortened V by 3 bases and J by 1 base, and 8 bases separated the two germline ends. Looked up from germline, CDR1 is SGHKS and CDR2 is YYEKEE (reference sequence). The CDR3 is made up of 13 amino acids. The whole variable domain, filled in from reference TRBV5-5 and TRBJ2-7, reads DAGVTQSPTHLIKTRGQQVTLRCSPISGHKSVSWYQQVLGQGPQFIFQYYEKEERGRGNFPDRFSARQFPNYSSELNVNALLLGDSALYLCASSYLVSYEQYFGPGTRLTVT.

This chain uses TRBV7-3 with TRBJ1-1, with D possibly being TRBD1 (5 bases). V shed 0 bases and J shed 7 bases, with 12 bases lying between them. There are 14 residues in the CDR3. Germline-derived CDR1 and CDR2 are SGHTA and FQGTGA. The DNA for the CDR3 is TGTGCCAGCAGCTTAACGGTTCGGGGCGGTGAAGCTTTCTTT. This sequence encodes CASSLTVRGGEAFF.

The chain is built from TRBV19 and TRBJ2-5, with a weak D call TRBD1 (6 bases). Germline V gene data show CDR1 as LNHDA and CDR2 as SQIVND (reference sequence). Trimming removed 5 bases at V and 2 bases at J, with 12 bases between. CDR3 length: 14 residues. Written as DNA, the CDR3 is TGTGCCAGTAGTGTCCGGACAGCACAAGAGACCCAGTACTTC. Protein: CASSVRTAQETQYF.